The T cell receptor (beta chain) under discussion was sequenced for a study of blood T cell repertoires in COVID-19. Study overall: From the United States, Italy and Spain came samples of acute and convalescent COVID-19.

In the authors' workflow: Amplification with reference gene primers provided the estimates of nucleated cell counts. Measured with immunoSEQ multiplex PCR; TCRdb has only the in-frame clones, and not every one. D and trimming come from the DNA, and the V and J calls and clone size come from that table. Of roughly 60,000 clones listed, around 82% are singletons. Seattle cases were enrolled at active infection and followed longitudinally. The CDR3 has 11 amino acids. With 5 bases removed from V and 8 bases from J, the gap between germline ends came to 9 bases. Germline V CDR1 and CDR2: SQVTM, ANQGSEA. This sequence joins TRBV29-1 and TRBJ1-4, with a weak D call TRBD1 (6 bases). What was sequenced was peripheral blood. The clonotype was recovered from a man aged 55 to 70 with COVID-19, enrolled during active disease. The CDR3: CSVHRAEKLFF. The CDR3 DNA is TGCAGCGTTCACAGGGCGGAAAAACTGTTTTTT.